These 9 T cell receptor beta chains originate from one sample sequenced in a study of human T cells and chemical hapten exposure. TCRdb re-called the 5' RACE reads with MiXCR, one entry per CDR3 protein. The sample lists about 80,000 distinct CDR3 sequences, 7% to 8% occurring once. Total RNA was extracted from unfractionated whole blood. The origin of the receptors is a male donor in good health.

The chain recombines TRBV15 with TRBJ1-2; the D gene is possibly TRBD1 (5 bases). V shed 5 bases and J shed 3 bases, with 16 bases lying between them. The germline gives CDR1 LNHNV, CDR2 YYDKDF (reference sequence). The CDR3 is made up of 15 amino acids. The chain's CDR3 is CATSRGGAGDYGYTF. CDR3 nucleotides: TGTGCCACCAGCCGGGGAGGGGCAGGCGACTATGGCTACACCTTC.

This chain joins TRBV29-1 and TRBJ1-1; D perhaps matches TRBD1 (5 bases). The V end was cut by 4 bases, the J end by 11 bases, with 14 bases between. CDR3 size: 11 residues. CDR1 is SQVTM and CDR2 is ANQGSEA in the germline V gene. The CDR3 DNA reads TGCAGCGTTGCAGACAGTAAGGGGGCTTTCTTT. It codes for CSVADSKGAFF.

The sample holds a few counts of this clonotype. The rearrangement links TRBV5-1 to TRBJ1-1, with D hard to call. Germline V lookup: CDR1 SGHRS, CDR2 YFSETQ. V lost 0 bases to trimming and J lost 0 bases, with 3 bases between them. This CDR3 contains 13 residues. The CDR3 DNA is TGCGCCAGCAGCTTGGTCCTGAACACTGAAGCTTTCTTT. As protein: CASSLVLNTEAFF.

At least ten counts were recorded for this clonotype. CDR3 sequence reads: CASSQEGPAGGLDIQYF. CDR3 nucleotides: TGTGCCAGCAGCCAAGAAGGGCCGGCGGGGGGGCTAGACATTCAGTACTTC. The V call is TRBV4-2, the J call TRBJ2-4, with 9 bases matching TRBD2. Germline CDR1 LGHNA, CDR2 YNFKEQ. The CDR3 runs 17 residues. The junction had 11 bases not matched to a gene; V was cut back by 0 bases and J by 8 bases.

This clonotype has at least ten counts. Here the CDR3 reads CASSFTGTSGPTDTQYF. For the CDR3, the DNA is TGCGCCAGCAGCTTTACCGGTACTAGCGGGCCCACAGATACGCAGTATTTT. The chain couples TRBV5-1 to TRBJ2-3; 9 positions match TRBD2. In germline, CDR1 is SGHRS, CDR2 YFSETQ. With V trimmed by 2 bases and J by 2 bases, 9 bases remained unmatched. The CDR3 extends over 17 amino acids.

This clonotype was observed a handful of times. The genes are TRBV6-1 and TRBJ2-3, with D possibly TRBD1 on 6 matching bases. Germline values: CDR1 MNHNS, CDR2 SASEGT. The CDR3 covers 15 residues. The V gene lost 4 bases and the J gene lost 0 bases, with 11 bases spanning the gap. The DNA for the CDR3 is TGTGCCAGCAGTGTTTGGACAGCCAGCACAGATACGCAGTATTTT. The encoded protein is CASSVWTASTDTQYF.

The gene calls are TRBV25-1 and TRBJ2-7, with TRBD1 as a possible D gene (5 bases). Trimming stripped 4 bases from V and 6 bases from J, with 10 bases between. Germline V CDR1 and CDR2: MGHDK, SYGVNS. This CDR3 comprises 12 residues. The CDR3 coding sequence is TGTGCCAGCAGTGGAAGGACAAGCGAGCAGTACTTC. Translation: CASSGRTSEQYF.

This clonotype has a count of ten or more. The chain joins TRBV6-1 to TRBJ2-7; 9 bases match TRBD1. The CDR3 is 15 amino acids. The junction had 1 base not matched to a gene; V was cut back by 1 base and J by 0 bases. Germline V lookup: CDR1 MNHNS, CDR2 SASEGT. CDR3 sequence (DNA): TGTGCCAGCAGTGAAGAGACAGGGGGCTCCTACGAGCAGTACTTC. It codes for CASSEETGGSYEQYF.

This clonotype was observed a handful of times. The CDR3 DNA reads as TGCAGTGTTCCCGCCCGGGGGTCGACCCCATTGAACACTGAAGCTTTCTTT. It translates to CSVPARGSTPLNTEAFF. The chain combines TRBV20-1 with TRBJ1-1, with a tentative D call TRBD1 (5 bases). Looked up from germline, CDR1 is DFQATT and CDR2 is SNEGSKA (reference sequence). CDR3 size: 17 residues. Trimming stripped 7 bases from V and 0 bases from J, with 24 bases between.